These 25 T cell receptor beta chains were sequenced from one sample in a study of OX40 agonist ivuxolimab in advanced cancers. Libraries were prepared by immunoSEQ multiplex PCR; TCRdb keeps only in-frame clonotypes and omits some of them. The sample lists fewer than 10,000 clones, 86% occurring once. Sequenced material: CD4+ or CD8+ T cells sorted from blood, taken in a trial of the OX40 agonist ivuxolimab. Receptor source: an adult with an advanced solid tumor such as melanoma, head and neck, liver or kidney cancer.

This clone appeared a few times. This chain uses TRBV4-2 with TRBJ2-5; no clear D. V lost 1 base and J 2 bases, leaving 8 bases between the germline ends. From germline, CDR1 is LGHNA and CDR2 YNFKEQ. The CDR3 totals 14 residues. The CDR3 loop reads CASSQAGLQETQYF. The CDR3, as DNA: TGTGCCAGCAGCCAAGCTGGTCTGCAAGAGACCCAGTACTTC.

This clone showed up just once. The rearrangement links TRBV6-5 to TRBJ2-1, with D uncertain. The ends were cut back, 7 bases at V and 3 bases at J, with 7 bases in the middle. CDR1 is MNHEY and CDR2 is SVGAGI in the germline V gene. The CDR3 length is 12 residues. The CDR3 DNA follows: TGTGCCAGCATGGCCTACTACAATGAGCAGTTCTTC. It encodes CASMAYYNEQFF.

The chain employs TRBV5-1 and TRBJ1-2; D remains unclear. Germline V gene sequence: CDR1 SGHRS, CDR2 YFSETQ. The V gene lost 5 bases and the J gene lost 4 bases, with 18 bases spanning the gap. The CDR3 totals 15 residues. The CDR3 DNA follows: TGCGCCAGCAGGGAAGGGATTCTATCATCCTATGGCTACACCTTC. The encoded protein is CASREGILSSYGYTF.

V and J are TRBV18 and TRBJ1-4; tentative D call: TRBD1 (5 bases). With 1 base removed from V and 10 bases from J, the gap between germline ends came to 13 bases. The CDR3 has 14 residues. The germline V gene encodes CDR1 KGHSH and CDR2 LQKENI. This chain's CDR3 is CASSPHPRAPKLFF. The CDR3 DNA sequence: TGTGCCAGCTCACCACACCCCAGGGCGCCAAAACTGTTTTTT.

The rearrangement uses TRBV11-3 and TRBJ1-5; 7 bases map to TRBD1. CDR1 is SGHNT and CDR2 is YENEEA in the germline V gene. The CDR3 covers 18 residues. V was pared by 5 bases and J by 4 bases, with 17 bases of the junction left unmatched. The CDR3 is CASSAPRTQGGSNQPQHF. DNA of the CDR3: TGTGCCAGCAGCGCTCCCCGAACTCAGGGGGGGAGTAATCAGCCCCAGCATTTT.

The rearrangement joins TRBV5-1 to TRBJ1-6; a weak D match, TRBD1 (6 bases). V was cut by 4 bases and J by 7 bases, with 15 bases left in between. CDR1 is SGHRS, CDR2 YFSETQ, per germline. The CDR3 sequence is 15 residues long. The CDR3: CASSLQGQTNSPLHF. The CDR3 DNA sequence: TGCGCCAGCAGCCTTCAAGGACAGACCAATTCACCCCTCCACTTT.

This clone is large. This rearrangement joins TRBV7-3 to TRBJ1-5, with D possibly matching TRBD1 (5 bases). CDR1 is SGHTA and CDR2 is FQGTGA in the germline V gene. The CDR3 totals 15 residues. Trimming pared 4 bases from V and 6 bases from J, leaving 16 bases between. The CDR3 DNA sequence: TGTGCCAGCAGCTCCAGGGAACCCCAAGTTCAGCCCCAGCATTTT. Its translation is CASSSREPQVQPQHF.

The DNA for the CDR3 is TGTGCCAGCAGCCCTGCTAGGAGGATGAACACTGAAGCTTTCTTT. It is translated as CASSPARRMNTEAFF. The rearrangement links TRBV11-2 to TRBJ1-1; D not certain. Germline values: CDR1 SGHAT, CDR2 FQNNGV. This CDR3 has 15 amino acids. Trimming took off 5 bases at V and 0 bases at J, with 13 bases between the two ends.

The table lists this clone with a few counts. The rearrangement links TRBV28 to TRBJ2-6; D is uncertain. This CDR3 is 16 amino acids long. Per the germline V gene, CDR1 is MDHEN and CDR2 is SYDVKM. The V end lost 4 bases, the J end lost 1 base, and 11 bases lay between the germline ends. CDR3 DNA sequence: TGTGCCAGCAGTTCCCCTGCCTCGTCTGGGGCCAACGTCCTGACTTTC. Its protein product is CASSSPASSGANVLTF.

This chain connects TRBV10-3 to TRBJ2-6; maybe TRBD1 (5 bases). Deletions cut 2 bases from V and 4 bases from J, with 9 bases between. Per germline, CDR1 ENHRY and CDR2 SYGVKD. The CDR3 has 15 amino acids. The CDR3 sequence: CAISEAGSGANVLTF. The CDR3 DNA follows: TGTGCCATCAGTGAGGCAGGGTCCGGGGCCAACGTCCTGACTTTC.

The chain has TRBV5-1 and TRBJ2-7; TRBD2 matches at 15 bases. Germline V gene sequence: CDR1 SGHRS, CDR2 YFSETQ. CDR3 length: 17 amino acids. The J segment lost 0 bases and the V segment lost 3 bases, leaving 4 bases of the junction unmatched. The CDR3 is CASSWTSGGASSYEQYF. The CDR3 DNA reads as TGCGCCAGCAGCTGGACTAGCGGGGGGGCCAGCTCCTACGAGCAGTACTTC.

This sequence joins TRBV28 and TRBJ2-7, with D possibly being TRBD2 (5 bases). Per germline, CDR1 MDHEN and CDR2 SYDVKM. V lost 7 bases to trimming and J lost 2 bases, with 6 bases between them. CDR3 length: 11 residues. The CDR3 DNA follows: TGTGCCAGCACGGGGACCTACGAGCAGTACTTC. Translation gives CASTGTYEQYF.

This sequence joins TRBV27 and TRBJ1-1; 7 bases agree with TRBD1. Germline CDR1 MNHEY, CDR2 SMNVEV (reference sequence). Losses at the gene ends were 6 bases for V and 4 bases for J; bases not matched to a gene: 14. The CDR3 extends over 16 amino acids. In DNA form, the CDR3 reads TGTGCCAGCAGCCGAAGACAGGGACCTGCGAGCACTGAAGCTTTCTTT. As protein: CASSRRQGPASTEAFF.

The chain recombines TRBV28 with TRBJ1-2, with TRBD1 matching 7 bases. This CDR3 comprises 15 residues. Trimming took 3 bases from V and 4 from J; bases not matched to a gene: 8. Germline V lookup: CDR1 MDHEN, CDR2 SYDVKM. CDR3 sequence: CASSLGQGDVYGYTF. DNA for the CDR3: TGTGCCAGCAGTTTGGGGCAGGGGGACGTCTATGGCTACACCTTC.

The rearrangement uses TRBV5-1 and TRBJ1-1; D ambiguous. The V gene's germline CDR1 is SGHRS and CDR2 YFSETQ. The CDR3 totals 18 residues. V was shortened by 3 bases and J by 6 bases, with 27 bases between the two germline ends. The CDR3 DNA sequence: TGCGCCAGCAGCTGGTCTTCGGGGTTGCTATCCCCGCTGGCTGAAGCTTTCTTT. It is translated as CASSWSSGLLSPLAEAFF.

The chain is built from TRBV7-9 and TRBJ2-5; perhaps TRBD1 as D (6 bases). Trimming left V 3 bases short and J 5 bases short, with 13 bases between. The CDR3 contains 14 residues. Germline V gene data show CDR1 as SEHNR and CDR2 as FQNEAQ (reference sequence). CDR3 in amino acids: CASSFSRGAETQYF. CDR3 DNA: TGTGCCAGCAGCTTTAGCAGGGGCGCGGAGACCCAGTACTTC.

The genes are TRBV28 and TRBJ1-1; a weak D match, TRBD1 (6 bases). CDR3 length: 12 residues. The V end was cut by 11 bases, the J end by 1 base, with 11 bases between. Germline V gene data show CDR1 as MDHEN and CDR2 as SYDVKM. This CDR3 is CAGGGRNTEAFF. The CDR3 nucleotides read TGTGCCGGGGGCGGTAGGAACACTGAAGCTTTCTTT.

This clone has a handful of counts. The V and J genes are TRBV7-9 and TRBJ2-1; D unclear. V was cut by 5 bases and J by 10 bases, with 18 bases left in between. CDR1 SEHNR and CDR2 FQNEAQ come from the germline V gene (reference sequence). The CDR3 is 14 amino acids. The CDR3 nucleotides read TGTGCCAGCAGCCAGGTGGCGACCTCCGGCGAGCAGTTCTTC. It encodes CASSQVATSGEQFF.

This clone was counted once. V is TRBV7-9 and J is TRBJ1-3, with D uncertain. Between the trimmed V and J ends, which lost 7 bases and 0 bases, there was a span of 7 bases. The CDR3 consists of 13 residues. Germline V gives CDR1 SEHNR, CDR2 FQNEAQ (reference sequence). CDR3 residues: CASIEPSGNTIYF. Here the CDR3 DNA reads TGTGCCAGCATAGAACCCTCTGGAAACACCATATATTTT.

V usage is TRBV27 and J usage is TRBJ2-3; D ambiguous. Between the trimmed V and J ends, which lost 6 bases and 4 bases, there was a span of 11 bases. This CDR3 has 13 amino acids. Germline V gives CDR1 MNHEY, CDR2 SMNVEV (reference sequence). In nucleotides, the CDR3 is TGTGCCAGCAGCCTTAATTACGCAGATACGCAGTATTTT. This sequence encodes CASSLNYADTQYF.

V gene TRBV2 combines with J gene TRBJ2-3; 9 bases align to TRBD2. From germline, CDR1 is SNHLY and CDR2 FYNNEI. The CDR3 has 15 amino acids. V gave up 4 bases and J gave up 4 bases; unmatched junction bases: 6. The DNA of the CDR3 is TGTGCCAGCAGTGTCGCGGGGGGGCCGGCAGATACGCAGTATTTT. Protein sequence: CASSVAGGPADTQYF.

This chain uses TRBV15 with TRBJ1-1; the D gene is possibly TRBD1 (5 bases). V was shortened by 5 bases and J by 5 bases, with 30 bases between the two germline ends. CDR3 length: 19 residues. Germline CDR1 is LNHNV and CDR2 is YYDKDF (reference sequence). The CDR3 loop is CATSPRTWRVINQGTEAFF. CDR3 sequence (DNA): TGTGCCACCAGCCCCCGGACTTGGAGGGTAATCAACCAGGGTACTGAAGCTTTCTTT.

The rearrangement links TRBV19 to TRBJ1-6; TRBD1 matches 7 bases. The germline CDR1 and CDR2 sequences are LNHDA and SQIVND (reference sequence). J lost 5 bases, V lost 4 bases, and 5 bases had no gene match. The CDR3 totals 15 residues. As DNA, the CDR3 is TGTGCCAGTAGTAAGACAGGGTGGGATAATTCACCCCTCCACTTT. Its protein is CASSKTGWDNSPLHF.

The rearrangement joins TRBV6-4 to TRBJ1-2; no definite D call. CDR1 and CDR2 (germline): MRHNA, SNTAGT. The CDR3 runs 14 residues. V lost 4 bases and J lost 4, with 13 bases in between. Here the CDR3 reads CASSVGRAGYGYTF. CDR3 DNA sequence: TGTGCCAGCAGTGTGGGGAGGGCTGGCTATGGCTACACCTTC.

The chain has TRBV9 and TRBJ2-7, with 11 bases fitting TRBD1. This CDR3 is built from 15 residues. V gave up 2 bases and J gave up 4 bases; unmatched junction bases: 5. In germline, CDR1 is SGDLS, CDR2 YYNGEE. The CDR3 sequence is CASSVAGTGGYEQYF. The CDR3 DNA follows: TGTGCCAGCAGCGTCGCCGGGACAGGGGGGTACGAGCAGTACTTC.